The T cell receptor (beta chain) described here comes from a study of T cell repertoires in cytomegalovirus infection. Germline V gene data show CDR1 as SNHLY and CDR2 as FYNNEI. Deletions cut 6 bases from V and 7 bases from J, with 13 bases between. This CDR3 has 13 amino acids. MiXCR was run by TCRdb on the reads, yielding one entry per CDR3 protein. The sample shows fewer than 550,000 distinct CDR3 sequences, more than 15% of them seen only once. The chain combines TRBV2 with TRBJ2-4, with D possibly being TRBD1 or TRBD2 (5 bases each). The sequence came from a human donor in good health (CMV status not recorded). Some clones in this sample may be carry-over from other donors' samples. Sequencing was performed on CD8+ T cells from PBMCs. The CDR3 DNA follows: TGTGCCAGCAGGGCTCTCGGGGCCAACATTCAGTACTTC. It translates to CASRALGANIQYF.